Each of the 4 T cell receptor beta chains below was sequenced from the same sample in a study of siplizumab effects on memory and regulatory T cells. The data were produced by immunoSEQ multiplex PCR, yet TCRdb's version contains in-frame clones alone and is incomplete. The sample consists of about 100,000 clones, 91% of them appearing once. Material for sequencing was CD4+ T cells sorted from blood. The receptors shown here come from a human donor in good health.

V and J are TRBV11-2 and TRBJ1-2; D may be TRBD1 (5 bases). Germline CDR1 and CDR2: SGHAT and FQNNGV. Trimming stripped 5 bases from V and 4 bases from J, with 17 bases between. The CDR3 runs 15 residues. The CDR3 bases are TGTGCCAGCAGCACGCCCCGGGACGGGTCCTATGGCTACACCTTC. Its protein is CASSTPRDGSYGYTF.

The gene calls are TRBV6-5 and TRBJ2-7; TRBD1 aligns across 10 bases. This CDR3 contains 16 residues. The V gene's germline CDR1 is MNHEY and CDR2 SVGAGI. V lost 0 bases, J lost 5 bases, and 7 bases stayed unmatched. This CDR3 reads CASSYSTLTGGHEQYF. The CDR3 DNA reads as TGTGCCAGCAGTTACTCGACGCTGACAGGGGGCCACGAGCAGTACTTC.

The chain employs TRBV7-9 and TRBJ1-3; possible D gene TRBD1, 6 bases. Trimming took off 8 bases at V and 2 bases at J, with 10 bases between the two ends. CDR3 size: 13 residues. Germline CDR1 and CDR2: SEHNR and FQNEAQ (reference sequence). The DNA for the CDR3 is TGTGCCAGCTCGAGGGGGGCTGGAAACACCATATATTTT. Encoded protein: CASSRGAGNTIYF. The full variable domain, in which reference TRBV7-9 and TRBJ1-3 provide the parts outside the CDR3, is DTGVSQNPRHKITKRGQNVTFRCDPISEHNRLYWYRQTLGQGPEFLTYFQNEAQLEKSRLLSDRFSAERPKGSFSTLEIQRTEQGDSAMYLCASSRGAGNTIYFGEGSWLTVV.

The CDR3 region has the DNA TGCGCCAGCAGTGAGCATGGACAGGGCTCTGGGGCCAACGTCCTGACTTTC. It codes for CASSEHGQGSGANVLTF. The V gene is TRBV10-2, the J gene TRBJ2-6; 8 bases map to TRBD1. V dropped 2 bases and J dropped 0; count of bases not matched to a gene: 3. Germline CDR1 is WSHSY and CDR2 is SAAADI. There are 17 residues in the CDR3.